This T cell receptor beta chain was recorded in a study of human T cells and chemical hapten exposure. Overall study results and limits: With alopecia, donors may have immune responses unlike healthy people's.

The time point denotes: pre-sensitization, week 0. Treatment specified: therapeutic diphenylcyclopropenone sensitization with weekly scalp DPC. In every case, blood was obtained before the patch test was applied. This clonotype was observed at least ten times. Antigen specificity is unknown. Relative to the germline gene, one junction end is altered; a read error may explain this. The CDR3 length is 13 residues. Germline V gene data show CDR1 as SGHTA and CDR2 as FQGTGA. Original methodology: Around 91,000 TCRs per sample was the median, with a range of about 20,000 to 690,600. TCRdb independently ran MiXCR on the RACE reads; one entry per CDR3 protein. The V and J calls here are based on TCRdb, not the publication. The table lists a few hundred thousand distinct CDR3 sequences, around 5.5% of them singletons.

The origin of this receptor is a woman aged 18-29 years with alopecia areata. Some clones in this sample may be carry-over from other donors' samples. The source material was whole blood, sampled in connection with sensitization to the hapten diphenylcyclopropenone (DPC). V and J are TRBV7-3 and TRBJ1-5, with D possibly TRBD1 on 6 matching bases. CDR3 nucleotides: TGTGCGAGCAGCCCGGACAGTCTTCAGCCCCAGCATTTT. Its translation: CASSPDSLQPQHF.